This TCR beta chain was profiled in a study of CD8 T cells in ankylosing spondylitis. The V and J ends lost 7 bases and 10 bases, in that order; junction bases with no gene match: 13. This CDR3 is built from 15 residues. Germline CDR1 MDHEN, CDR2 SYDVKM. TCRdb reanalysed the 5' RACE reads using MiXCR and keeps one entry per CDR3 protein. The profile shows approximately 300,000 distinct CDR3 sequences, 15% to 20% of them singletons. The rearrangement links TRBV28 to TRBJ1-6; 7 bases are a match to TRBD1. Material: blood, either unsorted or a sorted T cell fraction (not recorded which). This clonotype was sampled from a male donor with ankylosing spondylitis or in good health (not recorded which). In DNA, the CDR3 is TGTGCCAGCACCAATTCACCACAGGGGCGGTCACCCCTCCACTTT. Translating gives CASTNSPQGRSPLHF.